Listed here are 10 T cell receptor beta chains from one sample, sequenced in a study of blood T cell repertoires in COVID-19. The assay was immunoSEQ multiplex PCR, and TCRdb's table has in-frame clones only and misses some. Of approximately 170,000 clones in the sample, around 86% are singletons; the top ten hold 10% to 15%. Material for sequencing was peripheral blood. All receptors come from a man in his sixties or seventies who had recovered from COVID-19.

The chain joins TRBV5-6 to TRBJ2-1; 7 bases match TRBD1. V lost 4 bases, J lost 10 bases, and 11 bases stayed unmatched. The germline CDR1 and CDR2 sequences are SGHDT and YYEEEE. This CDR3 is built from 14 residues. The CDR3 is CASSRDSKAVEQFF. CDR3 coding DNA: TGTGCCAGCAGCAGGGACAGTAAAGCGGTGGAGCAGTTCTTC.

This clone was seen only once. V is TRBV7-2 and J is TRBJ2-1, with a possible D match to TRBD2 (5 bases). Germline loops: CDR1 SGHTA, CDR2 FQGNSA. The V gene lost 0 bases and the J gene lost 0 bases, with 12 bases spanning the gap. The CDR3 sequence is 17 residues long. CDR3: CASSLASALGSYNEQFF. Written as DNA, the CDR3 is TGTGCCAGCAGCTTAGCTAGCGCGCTCGGCTCCTACAATGAGCAGTTCTTC.

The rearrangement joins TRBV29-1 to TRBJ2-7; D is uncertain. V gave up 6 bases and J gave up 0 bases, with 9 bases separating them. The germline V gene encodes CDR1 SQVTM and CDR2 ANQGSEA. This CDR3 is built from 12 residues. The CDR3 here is CSVVTLSYEQYF. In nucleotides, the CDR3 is TGCAGCGTAGTGACACTCTCCTACGAGCAGTACTTC.

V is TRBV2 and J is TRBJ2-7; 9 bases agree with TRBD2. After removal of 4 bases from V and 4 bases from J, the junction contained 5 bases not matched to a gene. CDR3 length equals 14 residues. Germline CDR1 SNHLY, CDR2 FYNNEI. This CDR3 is CASSGRLAAYEQYF. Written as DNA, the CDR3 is TGTGCCAGCAGTGGTAGACTAGCGGCGTACGAGCAGTACTTC.

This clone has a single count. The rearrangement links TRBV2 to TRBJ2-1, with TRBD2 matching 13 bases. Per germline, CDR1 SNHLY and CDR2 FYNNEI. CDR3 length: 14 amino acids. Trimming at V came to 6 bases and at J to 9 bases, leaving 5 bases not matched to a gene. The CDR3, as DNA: TGTGCCAGCAGGAGGACTAGCGGGAGTACTGAGCAGTTCTTC. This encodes CASRRTSGSTEQFF. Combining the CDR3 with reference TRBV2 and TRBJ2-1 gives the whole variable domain EPEVTQTPSHQVTQMGQEVILRCVPISNHLYFYWYRQILGQKVEFLVSFYNNEISEKSEIFDDQFSVERPDGSNFTLKIRSTKLEDSAMYFCASRRTSGSTEQFFGPGTRLTVL.

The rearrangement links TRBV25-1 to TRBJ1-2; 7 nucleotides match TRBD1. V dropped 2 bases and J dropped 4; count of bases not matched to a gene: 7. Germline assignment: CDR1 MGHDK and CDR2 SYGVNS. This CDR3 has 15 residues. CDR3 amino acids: CASSEGGTDFYGYTF. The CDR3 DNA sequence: TGTGCCAGCAGTGAAGGGGGGACAGACTTCTATGGCTACACCTTC.

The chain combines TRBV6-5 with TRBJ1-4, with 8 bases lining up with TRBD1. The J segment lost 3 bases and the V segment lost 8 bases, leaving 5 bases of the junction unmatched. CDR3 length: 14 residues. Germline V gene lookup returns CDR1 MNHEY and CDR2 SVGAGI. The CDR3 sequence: CASVQTGANEKLFF. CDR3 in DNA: TGTGCCAGCGTTCAGACAGGGGCTAATGAAAAACTGTTTTTT.

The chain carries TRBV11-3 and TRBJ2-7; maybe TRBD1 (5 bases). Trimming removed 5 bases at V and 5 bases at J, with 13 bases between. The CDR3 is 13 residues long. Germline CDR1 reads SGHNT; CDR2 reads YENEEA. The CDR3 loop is CASSPGRDHEQYF. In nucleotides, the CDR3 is TGTGCCAGCAGCCCAGGCAGGGATCACGAGCAGTACTTC.

The CDR3 nucleotides read TGTGCCAGCAGTTCAGGCTCCTATGGCGAGCAGTACTTC. As protein: CASSSGSYGEQYF. The rearrangement links TRBV12-3 or TRBV12-4 to TRBJ2-7; D not certain. Trimming removed 4 bases from V and 6 bases from J, with 13 bases in between. The CDR3 runs 13 residues.

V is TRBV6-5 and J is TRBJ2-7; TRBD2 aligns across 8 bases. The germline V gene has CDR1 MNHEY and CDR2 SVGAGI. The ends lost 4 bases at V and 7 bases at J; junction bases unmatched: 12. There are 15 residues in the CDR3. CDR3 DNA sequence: TGTGCCAGCAGTTTCACCGGGACTAGACTCGAGGAGCAGTACTTC. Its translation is CASSFTGTRLEEQYF.